This TCR beta chain appears in the sequencing data of a study of blood T cell repertoires in COVID-19. Study summary: The cDNA or gDNA used as material had been derived from T cells, B-cell-depleted T cells, or PBMCs.

Original methodology: Amplifying reference gene primers gave estimates of nucleated cell counts. Profiled with immunoSEQ multiplex PCR; TCRdb holds only in-frame clones, not every one. That table gives V, J and clone size, and the DNA gave D and trimming. The sample shows hundreds of thousands of clones, roughly 87% of them seen only once. V lost 5 bases to trimming and J lost 5 bases; unmatched junction nucleotides: 10. This CDR3 has 15 amino acids. Germline assignment: CDR1 SSHAT and CDR2 FNYEAQ (reference sequence). Sequencing used peripheral blood. This sequence was found in a woman younger than 30 who had recovered from COVID-19. The chain joins TRBV7-7 to TRBJ2-5; 8 bases agree with TRBD2. The CDR3 DNA sequence: TGTGCCAGCAGCCTAGAAGTAGCGGGAAGGGAGACCCAGTACTTC. It encodes CASSLEVAGRETQYF.